The rows below give T cell receptor beta chains drawn from one sample of a study of chemoradiotherapy in HPV16-positive cancers. Profiling relied on immunoSEQ multiplex PCR, and the TCRdb table lists in-frame clones only, not all of them. The repertoire holds some 12,000 clones, roughly 90% seen once, with under 2% in the top ten. This specimen was blood, taken from a patient who underwent chemoradiotherapy. All receptors derive from a human donor with HPV-associated anogenital cancer. Each CDR3 is given with its conserved first and last residue. Each record gives: clone size, V gene, D gene, J gene, CDR3 protein, CDR3 DNA. A D gene is named only where the DNA matches it firmly. Size tells how often a clone was seen (once, few, many) or the class of an expanded clone, and some rows leave it out.

abundance: NA; v_gene: TRBV5-1; d_gene: TRBD1; j_gene: TRBJ2-7; CDR3aa: CASSPDRGLEQYF; CDR3nt: TGCGCCAGCAGCCCCGACAGGGGGCTTGAGCAGTACTTC
abundance: NA; v_gene: TRBV2; d_gene: TRBD1; j_gene: TRBJ1-2; CDR3aa: CAVQGASGYTF; CDR3nt: TGTGCCGTTCAGGGGGCTAGTGGCTACACCTTC
abundance: NA; v_gene: TRBV19; d_gene: TRBD1; j_gene: TRBJ1-4; CDR3aa: CASGTGADAFF; CDR3nt: TGTGCCAGTGGGACAGGGGCCGACGCGTTTTTT
abundance: NA; v_gene: TRBV6-5; d_gene: NA; j_gene: TRBJ1-1; CDR3aa: CASSSNTEAFF; CDR3nt: TGTGCCAGCAGTTCGAACACTGAAGCTTTCTTT
abundance: once; v_gene: TRBV7-6; d_gene: NA; j_gene: TRBJ2-5; CDR3aa: CASSISWPPGETQYF; CDR3nt: TGTGCCAGCAGCATTAGCTGGCCCCCTGGGGAGACCCAGTACTTC
abundance: NA; v_gene: TRBV9; d_gene: NA; j_gene: TRBJ1-1; CDR3aa: CASSPGYYTTEAFF; CDR3nt: TGTGCCAGCAGCCCGGGTTATTATACCACTGAAGCTTTCTTT
abundance: few; v_gene: TRBV10-3; d_gene: NA; j_gene: TRBJ2-7; CDR3aa: CAISNSWDTAF; CDR3nt: TGTGCCATCAGTAATTCATGGGACACCGCCTTC
abundance: few; v_gene: TRBV30; d_gene: TRBD1; j_gene: TRBJ1-2; CDR3aa: CAWSTGTGGVCTF; CDR3nt: TGTGCCTGGAGTACCGGGACAGGGGGAGTTTGCACCTTC
abundance: NA; v_gene: TRBV15; d_gene: NA; j_gene: TRBJ1-1; CDR3aa: CATSRGYTDEAFF; CDR3nt: TGTGCCACCAGCAGAGGTTATACAGATGAAGCTTTCTTT
abundance: NA; v_gene: TRBV6-6; d_gene: TRBD1; j_gene: TRBJ1-5; CDR3aa: CASSYYPDRGGQPQHF; CDR3nt: TGTGCCAGCAGTTATTACCCCGACAGGGGGGGCCAGCCCCAGCATTTT
abundance: NA; v_gene: TRBV7-8; d_gene: TRBD2; j_gene: TRBJ2-2; CDR3aa: CASSPAGGPTGELFF; CDR3nt: TGTGCCAGCAGCCCCGCGGGGGGTCCCACCGGGGAGCTGTTTTTT
abundance: NA; v_gene: TRBV4-2; d_gene: TRBD1; j_gene: TRBJ1-2; CDR3aa: CASSQTQGTNYGYTF; CDR3nt: TGTGCCAGCAGCCAAACACAGGGGACAAACTATGGCTACACCTTC
abundance: NA; v_gene: TRBV5-5; d_gene: NA; j_gene: TRBJ1-1; CDR3aa: CASSLVRGNTEAFF; CDR3nt: TGTGCCAGCAGCTTGGTACGAGGGAACACTGAAGCTTTCTTT
abundance: NA; v_gene: TRBV25-1; d_gene: TRBD1; j_gene: TRBJ2-7; CDR3aa: CASSAQGKSPYEQYF; CDR3nt: TGTGCCAGCAGTGCACAGGGGAAATCGCCCTACGAGCAGTACTTC
abundance: NA; v_gene: TRBV19; d_gene: TRBD1; j_gene: TRBJ2-1; CDR3aa: CASMDRVKDEQFF; CDR3nt: TGTGCCAGTATGGACAGGGTTAAAGATGAGCAGTTCTTC
abundance: NA; v_gene: TRBV7-9; d_gene: NA; j_gene: TRBJ2-5; CDR3aa: CASSPSGGTQYF; CDR3nt: TGTGCCAGCAGTCCCTCTGGGGGGACCCAGTACTTC
abundance: NA; v_gene: TRBV11-2; d_gene: NA; j_gene: TRBJ2-2; CDR3aa: CASSLSRTGELFF; CDR3nt: TGTGCCAGCAGCTTGTCGCGGACCGGGGAGCTGTTTTTT